The 3 T cell receptor beta chains below were found in one sample sequenced in a study of T cells in Graves' hyperthyroidism and ophthalmopathy. RNA transcripts were the template for amplifying TCR beta CDR3 regions. An initial round of RT-PCR targeting the TCR CDR3 relied on the HTBI primer set. From the multiplex PCR reads, TCRdb called clonotypes with MiXCR, one entry per CDR3 protein. Of 700,000 or so distinct CDR3 sequences detected, roughly 15% appear once; the ten largest clones hold about 8.4%. The sample consisted of blood. The receptors originated from a man between 18 and 29 years old with Graves' hyperthyroidism.

This clonotype has a handful of counts. V gene TRBV24-1 combines with J gene TRBJ2-1; 15 bases fit TRBD2. CDR1 KGHDR and CDR2 SFDVKD come from the germline V gene. The CDR3 length is 16 residues. V shed 5 bases, J shed 7 bases, and the junction held 5 bases outside the gene matches. The CDR3 here is CATSVGTSGRWNEQFF. As DNA, the CDR3 is TGTGCCACCAGTGTTGGGACTAGCGGGAGGTGGAATGAGCAGTTCTTC.

This clonotype was picked up a small number of times. The J gene is TRBJ2-7, the V gene TRBV28, with 8 bases matching TRBD1. CDR3 length equals 16 residues. Germline lookup yields CDR1 MDHEN and CDR2 SYDVKM. J gave up 2 bases and V 6 bases, and 12 bases lay outside the gene matches. Here the CDR3 reads CASSISGTGHAYEQYF. In DNA form, the CDR3 reads TGTGCCAGCAGCATATCCGGGACAGGTCATGCCTACGAGCAGTACTTC.

In its sample, this clonotype was seen many times. This chain uses TRBV11-3 with TRBJ2-1, with TRBD2 as a possible D gene (5 bases). Germline V gives CDR1 SGHNT, CDR2 YENEEA. V lost 0 bases to trimming and J lost 9 bases, with 15 bases between them. The CDR3 is 15 residues long. CDR3 sequence (DNA): TGTGCCAGCAGCTTAGAGGGCGTGGGAGTAATTGAGCAGTTCTTC. This codes for CASSLEGVGVIEQFF.